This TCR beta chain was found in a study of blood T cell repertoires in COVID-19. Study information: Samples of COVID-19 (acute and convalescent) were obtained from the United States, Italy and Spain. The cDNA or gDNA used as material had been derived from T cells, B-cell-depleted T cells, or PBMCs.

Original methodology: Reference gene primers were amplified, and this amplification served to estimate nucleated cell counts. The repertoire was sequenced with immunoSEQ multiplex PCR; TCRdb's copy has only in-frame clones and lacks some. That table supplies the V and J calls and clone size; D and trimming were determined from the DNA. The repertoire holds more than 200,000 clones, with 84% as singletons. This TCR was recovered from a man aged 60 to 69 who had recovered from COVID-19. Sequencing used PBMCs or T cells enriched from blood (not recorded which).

CDR3 amino acids: CASSPRFSVGGEQYF. DNA for the CDR3: TGTGCCAGCAGTCCCCGGTTTTCGGTGGGAGGCGAGCAGTACTTC. V and J are TRBV27 and TRBJ2-7, with TRBD2 as a possible D gene (6 bases). Germline CDR1 and CDR2: MNHEY and SMNVEV (reference sequence). Deletions cut 5 bases from V and 6 bases from J, with 20 bases between. This CDR3 region has 15 residues.